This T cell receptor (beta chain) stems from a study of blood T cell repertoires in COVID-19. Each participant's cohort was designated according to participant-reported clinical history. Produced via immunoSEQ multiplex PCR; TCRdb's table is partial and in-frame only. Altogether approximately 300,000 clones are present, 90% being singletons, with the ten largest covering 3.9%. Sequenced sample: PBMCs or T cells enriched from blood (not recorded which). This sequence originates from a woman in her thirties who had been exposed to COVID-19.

The CDR3 is CASSVFSGGRNTGELFF. In DNA form, the CDR3 reads TGTGCCAGCAGCGTATTTTCAGGGGGGAGGAACACCGGGGAGCTGTTTTTT. V usage is TRBV9 and J usage is TRBJ2-2, with D possibly being TRBD1 (7 bases). Germline loops: CDR1 SGDLS, CDR2 YYNGEE. V lost 1 base and J 1 base, leaving 14 bases between the germline ends. The CDR3 extends over 17 amino acids.